This TCR beta chain was sequenced during a study of T cell responses to AZD1222 COVID-19 vaccine (dated by TCRdb to the early 2020s). As for the study more broadly: AZD1222 recipients given second doses at about 4 weeks or at about 12 weeks were pooled, since spike-specific TCR depth and breadth were not found to differ between the two schedules. TCR sequencing covered roughly 230 trial participants: 200 to 220 given two doses of AZD1222 and 26 given two doses of MenACWY control vaccine. Trial participants were enrolled by age into subgroups of 18-55, 56-69 and 70-plus years, and 148, 28 and 57 TCR-sequenced participants, respectively, were included in these subgroups. The paper's findings and limits, for the study overall: Conclusions about previously exposed vaccinees were limited because only a handful of AZD1222 recipients were SARS-CoV-2 seropositive at baseline. The 56-69-year group was small, and its depth increase did not reach significance, likely because of low power. Because no day 14 peak-response samples were available, repertoires were characterized only after the peak T cell response. The vaccine-associated CD4 TCRs covered the entire spike protein, and the dominant responses fell in regions 160-218 and 743-854. Reportedly, close to half of the unique spike-specific TCRs recognized epitopes lying outside the regions that are mutated in the B.1.351 and B.1.1.7 variants. Participants were mostly white British, with more females than males. The authors suggested clonal diversity may have been underestimated. A significant rise in spike-specific TCR breadth and depth was observed after two AZD1222 doses relative to day 0 and relative to MenACWY recipients.

Explained via the paper, the time point label denotes: baseline before first vaccination. Vaccinee samples came from UK trials COV001 and COV002, including a single-blind randomized controlled phase 2/3 trial of AZD1222 (ChAdOx1 nCoV-19) in healthy adults. Trial participant PBMC samples were collected at day 0 and day 28 after the second dose for TCRbeta chain sequencing. The CDR3 regions of human TCRbeta chains were analyzed by immunosequencing. The published analysis was carried out like this. TCRs in the repertoires were matched against a reference library of SARS-CoV-2-specific TCRs that had been generated with the MIRA antigen-specificity platform. Breadth was defined as the fraction of unique TCRs that were SARS-CoV-2-associated, and depth was defined as the fraction of total T cells that were SARS-CoV-2-associated. Using the MIRA data, each spike-specific TCR was assigned both to the spike region to which the TCR was reactive and to a CD4 or CD8 class. Log10-transformed breadth and depth values were compared by one-way ANOVA with Sidak's multiple comparisons tests. The source is immuneACCESS, and TCRdb retained only in-frame sequences with V and J called. Part of the clones is not carried over; for the studies checked, unresolved V genes explain less than half of this, and the remainder is unexplained. Clone size and the V and J calls come from that table; the DNA yielded D and trimming. Counted in this sample were over 100,000 clones; 80% to 90% of them appeared once. Of the sample, under 4% is held by the ten largest clones.

The CDR3 runs 14 amino acids, cysteine and phenylalanine included. The read is trimmed to its CDR3 DNA, 42 bases read in frame from base 1. The germline V gene provides CDR1 MNHEY and CDR2 SVGAGI. V is shortened by 3 bases, J by 4 bases, and the region joining them spans 12 bases. As for this clone: Its antigen is not yet known. Per-base quality was not reported, and no clone a single base away is much larger than it.

The chain is encoded by TRBV6-5 joined to TRBJ1-1; the D gene is perhaps TRBD1, on 5 matching bases. The TCR sequence derives from an adult in good health. Sample: peripheral blood, taken on day 0 of AZD1222 vaccination. This receptor has the CDR3 CASSYTGVSTEAFF. The DNA is TGTGCCAGCAGTTATACAGGAGTAAGCACTGAAGCTTTCTTT.